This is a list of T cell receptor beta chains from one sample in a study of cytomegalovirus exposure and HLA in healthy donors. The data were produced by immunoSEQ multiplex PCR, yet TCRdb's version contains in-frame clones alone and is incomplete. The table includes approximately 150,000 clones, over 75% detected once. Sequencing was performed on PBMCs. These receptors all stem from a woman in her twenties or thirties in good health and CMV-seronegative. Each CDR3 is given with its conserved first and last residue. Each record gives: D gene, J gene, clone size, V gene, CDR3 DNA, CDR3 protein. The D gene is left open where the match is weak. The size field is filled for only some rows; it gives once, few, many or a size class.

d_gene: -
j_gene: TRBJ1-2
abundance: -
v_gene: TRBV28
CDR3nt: TGTGCCAGCAGTTTCGGCCGGGGGTACGGCTACACCTTC
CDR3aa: CASSFGRGYGYTF

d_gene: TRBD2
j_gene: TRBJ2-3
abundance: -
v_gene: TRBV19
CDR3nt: TGTGCCACCATGGTTACTAGCGGGCCGACAGATACGCAGTATTTT
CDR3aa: CATMVTSGPTDTQYF

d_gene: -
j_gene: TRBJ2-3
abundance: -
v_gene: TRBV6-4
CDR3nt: TGTGCCAGCAGTGGGCAACAGGGAGATACGCAGTATTTT
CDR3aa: CASSGQQGDTQYF

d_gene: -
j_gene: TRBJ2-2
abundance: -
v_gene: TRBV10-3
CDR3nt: TGTGCCATCAGTGGAGAGGGCGGGGAGCTGTTTTTT
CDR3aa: CAISGEGGELFF

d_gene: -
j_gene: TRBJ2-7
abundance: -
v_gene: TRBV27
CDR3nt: TGTGCCAGCAGTTGGGGGGACGAGCAGTACTTC
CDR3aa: CASSWGDEQYF

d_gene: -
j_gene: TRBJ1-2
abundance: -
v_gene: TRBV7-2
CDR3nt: TGTGCCAGCAGCCCTTTCCCGGGACAATATGGCTACACCTTC
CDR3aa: CASSPFPGQYGYTF

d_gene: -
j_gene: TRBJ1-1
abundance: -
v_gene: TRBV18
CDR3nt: TGTGCCAGCTCACCGTATGCCGACAGGCGAGGCATGAACACTGAAGCTTTCTTT
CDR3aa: CASSPYADRRGMNTEAFF

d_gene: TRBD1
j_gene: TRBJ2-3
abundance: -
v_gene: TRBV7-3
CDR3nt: TGTGCCAGCAGGGAAGGGACAGGGGCAGATACGCAGTATTTT
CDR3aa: CASREGTGADTQYF

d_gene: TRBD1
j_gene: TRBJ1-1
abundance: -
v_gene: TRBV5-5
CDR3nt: TGTGCCAGCAGCTTGGAAACGGACAGGGAGGCTGAAGCTTTCTTT
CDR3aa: CASSLETDREAEAFF

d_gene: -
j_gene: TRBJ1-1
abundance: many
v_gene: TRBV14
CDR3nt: TGTGCCAGCAGCCAAGTCGGGGGGTGGGCTCAGGGCACTGAAGCTTTCTTT
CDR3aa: CASSQVGGWAQGTEAFF

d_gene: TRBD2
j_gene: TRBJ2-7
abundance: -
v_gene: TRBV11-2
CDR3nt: TGTGCCAGCAGCGCCACTAGCGGGAGTTTATACGAGCAGTACTTC
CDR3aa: CASSATSGSLYEQYF

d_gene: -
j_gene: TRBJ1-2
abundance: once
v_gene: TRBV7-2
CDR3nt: TGTGCCAGCAGCTTAGTTGGCAGGGGCTATGGCTACACCTTC
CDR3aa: CASSLVGRGYGYTF

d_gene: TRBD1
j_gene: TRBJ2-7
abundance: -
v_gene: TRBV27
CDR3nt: TGTGCCACCGCCGCTCGACAGGGCTACGAGCAGTACTTC
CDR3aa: CATAARQGYEQYF

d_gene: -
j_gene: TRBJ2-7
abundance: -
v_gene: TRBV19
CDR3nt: TGTGCCAGTAGCCCATACAGGGCCTCCGAGCAGTACTTC
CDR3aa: CASSPYRASEQYF

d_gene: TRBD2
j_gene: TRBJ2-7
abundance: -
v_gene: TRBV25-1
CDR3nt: TGTGCCAGCAGTGCTAGCGGGAACGAGCAGTACTTC
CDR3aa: CASSASGNEQYF

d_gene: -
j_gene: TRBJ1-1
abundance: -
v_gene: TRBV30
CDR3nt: TGTGCCTGGATCCCTGACGGGATTACTGAAGCTTTCTTT
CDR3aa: CAWIPDGITEAFF

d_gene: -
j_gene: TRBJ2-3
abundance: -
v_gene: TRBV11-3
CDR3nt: TGTGCCAGCAGCATTACAGGGGATACGCAGTATTTT
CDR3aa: CASSITGDTQYF

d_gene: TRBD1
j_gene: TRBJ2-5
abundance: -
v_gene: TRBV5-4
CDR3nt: TGTGCCAGCAGCTCTTCGGACAGGGTGGATTTAGAGACCCAGTACTTC
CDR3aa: CASSSSDRVDLETQYF

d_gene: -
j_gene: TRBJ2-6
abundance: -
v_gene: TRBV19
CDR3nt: TGTGCCAGTAGTATTGGGGGGTCTGGGGCCAACGTCCTGACTTTC
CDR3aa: CASSIGGSGANVLTF

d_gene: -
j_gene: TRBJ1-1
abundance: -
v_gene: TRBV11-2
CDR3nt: TGTGCCAGCAGCTTCACCGGACAGACTAATGAAGCTTTCTTT
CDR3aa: CASSFTGQTNEAFF

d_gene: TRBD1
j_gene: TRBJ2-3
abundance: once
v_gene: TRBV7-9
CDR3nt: TGTGCCAGCAGCTTGTGGACAGGGATAAAAACAGATACGCAGTATTTT
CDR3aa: CASSLWTGIKTDTQYF

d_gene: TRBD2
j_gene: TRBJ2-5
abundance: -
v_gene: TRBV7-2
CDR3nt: TGTGCCAGTATTTTTGCGGGACTAGCGGGGGCGGCAGGAGAGACCCAGTACTTC
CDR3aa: CASIFAGLAGAAGETQYF

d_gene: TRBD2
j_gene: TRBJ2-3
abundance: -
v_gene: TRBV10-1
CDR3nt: TGCGCCAGCAGTCCGGGACTAGCGGGGGGGATTGGCACAGATACGCAGTATTTT
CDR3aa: CASSPGLAGGIGTDTQYF

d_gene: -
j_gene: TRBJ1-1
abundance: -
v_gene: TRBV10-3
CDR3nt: TGTGCCATCAGTGGAGGGGACGGGGGTACTGAAGCTTTCTTT
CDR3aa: CAISGGDGGTEAFF

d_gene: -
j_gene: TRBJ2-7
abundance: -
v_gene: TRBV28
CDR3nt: TGTGCCAGCAGGTCCTACGGGAGGGGGCGAAGGCTCGAGCAGTACTTC
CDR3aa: CASRSYGRGRRLEQYF

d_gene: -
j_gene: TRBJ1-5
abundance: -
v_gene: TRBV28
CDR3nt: TGTGCCAGCAGTGTCCCCCAGGGTGGGGATCAGCCCCAGCATTTT
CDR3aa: CASSVPQGGDQPQHF

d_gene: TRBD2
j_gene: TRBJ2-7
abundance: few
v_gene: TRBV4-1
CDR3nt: TGCGCCAGCAGCCAAGAAGCGCTAGCGGGAGGGACCTACGAGCAGTACTTC
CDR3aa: CASSQEALAGGTYEQYF

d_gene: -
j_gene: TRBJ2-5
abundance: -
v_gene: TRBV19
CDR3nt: TGTGCCAGTAGTTCCTGGACGGGGGACGGGGAGACCCAGTACTTC
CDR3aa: CASSSWTGDGETQYF

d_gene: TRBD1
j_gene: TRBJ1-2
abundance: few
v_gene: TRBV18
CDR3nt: TGTGCCAGCTCACCGCGACAGGGGCAGGATGGCTACACCTTC
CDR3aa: CASSPRQGQDGYTF

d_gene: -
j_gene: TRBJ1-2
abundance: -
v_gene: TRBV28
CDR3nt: TGTGCCAGCAGTTTATCAGGGGCCTATGGCTACACCTTC
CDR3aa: CASSLSGAYGYTF

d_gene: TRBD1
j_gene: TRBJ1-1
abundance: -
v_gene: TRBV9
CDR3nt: TGTGCCAGCAGCGTAGCTAGGGACAGCCGGGTGAACACTGAAGCTTTCTTT
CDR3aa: CASSVARDSRVNTEAFF

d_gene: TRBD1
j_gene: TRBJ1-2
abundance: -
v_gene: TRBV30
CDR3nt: TGTGTCATATGGGACAGGGGAAGTGTCTATGGCTACACCTTC
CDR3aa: CVIWDRGSVYGYTF

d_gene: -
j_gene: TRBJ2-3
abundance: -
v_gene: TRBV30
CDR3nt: TGTGGTGTGCTAGCAACAGATACGCAGTATTTT
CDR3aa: CGVLATDTQYF

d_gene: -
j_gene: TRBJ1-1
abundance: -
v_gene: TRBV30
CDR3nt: TGTGCCTGGAGTAAGCCCGGGGCTGAAGCTTTCTTT
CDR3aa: CAWSKPGAEAFF

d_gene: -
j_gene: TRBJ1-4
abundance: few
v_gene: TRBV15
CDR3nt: TGTGCCACCAGCAGAGATCGGGGTACAGCTGAAAAACTGTTTTTT
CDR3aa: CATSRDRGTAEKLFF

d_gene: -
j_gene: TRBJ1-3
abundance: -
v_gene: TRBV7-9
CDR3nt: TGTGCCAGCAGCGCACCGGACAGCCGTCTCTCTGGAAACACCATATATTTT
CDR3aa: CASSAPDSRLSGNTIYF

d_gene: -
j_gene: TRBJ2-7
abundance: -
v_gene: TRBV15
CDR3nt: TGTGCCACCAGCAGAGACACTAGTTACTCCTACGAGCAGTACTTC
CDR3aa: CATSRDTSYSYEQYF

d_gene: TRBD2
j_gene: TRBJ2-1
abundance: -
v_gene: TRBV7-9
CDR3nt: TGTGCCAGCAGCTCTCTAGCGGGGGGCAATGAGCAGTTCTTC
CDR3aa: CASSSLAGGNEQFF

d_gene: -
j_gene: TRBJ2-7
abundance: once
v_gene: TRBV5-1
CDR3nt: TGCGCCAGCAGGGGAGTATGGGCAGGGGTTCCAGACGAGCAGTACTTC
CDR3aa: CASRGVWAGVPDEQYF